This T cell receptor beta chain was captured by sequencing in a study of OX40 agonist ivuxolimab in advanced cancers. About the research overall: The drug used for patients, ivuxolimab, was an agonistic anti-OX40 (CD134) antibody. Intravenous ivuxolimab was administered to patients every 2 weeks at 0.01 to 10 mg/kg. Study-level points and caveats: Expanded peripheral T cells had an undetermined antigen specificity. Among the lowest levels of clonal expansion were found in partial responders at 0.1-3.0 mg/kg.

About this clone itself: Its antigen remains unidentified.

The CDR3 extends over 14 amino acids. CDR1 SGHTA and CDR2 FQGNSA come from the germline V gene. The table came from immunoSEQ multiplex PCR; TCRdb's copy has only in-frame clones and leaves some out. The table lists 60,000 to 70,000 clones, 70% to 90% of them singletons. This specimen consisted of CD4+ or CD8+ T cells sorted from blood, obtained in a trial of the OX40 agonist ivuxolimab. The origin of this receptor is an adult with an advanced solid tumor such as melanoma, head and neck, liver or kidney cancer. This chain connects TRBV7-2 to TRBJ2-2, with 8 bases matching TRBD1. The DNA for the CDR3 is TGTGCTAGTACGGACAGGGAGGTCACCGGGGAGCTGTTTTTT. Translation gives CASTDREVTGELFF.